This paragraph covers one T cell receptor beta chain sequence. There are 15 residues in the CDR3. Germline values: CDR1 SGHTA, CDR2 FQGNSA. The ends were cut back, 2 bases at V and 2 bases at J, with 11 bases in the middle. These data are taken from a study of T-cell reconstitution after alpha-beta-depleted transplantation in children. Unique molecular identifiers were built into the TCRbeta library. Via MiXCR, TCRdb re-called the PCR reads, giving one row per CDR3 protein. The table shows 500,000 to 750,000 distinct CDR3 sequences, with over 20% occurring only once. The clonotype comes from a boy younger than two with Wiskott-Aldrich syndrome, due to receive a stem cell transplant. The V call is TRBV7-2, the J call TRBJ2-3; unclear D gene. The source material was PBMCs, sampled before TCRalphabeta/CD19-depleted stem cell transplant. The CDR3 DNA reads as TGTGCCAGCAGCTTAATGGGGTCCCCCACAGATACGCAGTATTTT. As protein: CASSLMGSPTDTQYF.